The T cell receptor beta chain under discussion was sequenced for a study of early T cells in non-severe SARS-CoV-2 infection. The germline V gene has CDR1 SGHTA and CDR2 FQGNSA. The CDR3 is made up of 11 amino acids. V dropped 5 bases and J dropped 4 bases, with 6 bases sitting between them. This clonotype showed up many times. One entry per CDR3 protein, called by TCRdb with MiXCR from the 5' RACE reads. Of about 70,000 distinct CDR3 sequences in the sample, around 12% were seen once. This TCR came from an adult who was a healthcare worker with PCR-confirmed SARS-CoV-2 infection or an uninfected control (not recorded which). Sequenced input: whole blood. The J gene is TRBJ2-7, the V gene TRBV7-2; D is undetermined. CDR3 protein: CASSQEYEQYF. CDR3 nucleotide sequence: TGTGCCAGCAGCCAAGAATACGAGCAGTACTTC.